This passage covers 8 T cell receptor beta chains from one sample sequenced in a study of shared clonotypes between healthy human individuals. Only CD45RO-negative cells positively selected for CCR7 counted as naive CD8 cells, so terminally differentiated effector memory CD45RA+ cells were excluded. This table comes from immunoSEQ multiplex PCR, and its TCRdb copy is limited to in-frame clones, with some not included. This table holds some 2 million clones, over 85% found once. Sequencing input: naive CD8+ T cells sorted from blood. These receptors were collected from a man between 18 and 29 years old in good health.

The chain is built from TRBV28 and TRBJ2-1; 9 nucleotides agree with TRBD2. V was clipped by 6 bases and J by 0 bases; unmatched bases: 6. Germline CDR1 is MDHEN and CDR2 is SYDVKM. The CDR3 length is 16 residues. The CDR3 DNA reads TGTGCCAGCAGGCGACTAGCGGAAAGCTCCTACAATGAGCAGTTCTTC. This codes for CASRRLAESSYNEQFF.

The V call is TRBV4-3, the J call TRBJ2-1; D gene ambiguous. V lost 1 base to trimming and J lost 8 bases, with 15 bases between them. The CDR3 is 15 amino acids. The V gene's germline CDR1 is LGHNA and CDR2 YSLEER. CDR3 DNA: TGCGCCAGCAGCCAAGGTAGGTCATCTCTCCATGAGCAGTTCTTC. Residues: CASSQGRSSLHEQFF.

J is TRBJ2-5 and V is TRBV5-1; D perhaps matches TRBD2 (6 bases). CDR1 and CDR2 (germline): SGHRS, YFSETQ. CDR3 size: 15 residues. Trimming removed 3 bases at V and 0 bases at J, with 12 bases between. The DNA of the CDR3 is TGCGCCAGCAGCTACGAAGGAGGGTACCAAGAGACCCAGTACTTC. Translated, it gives CASSYEGGYQETQYF.

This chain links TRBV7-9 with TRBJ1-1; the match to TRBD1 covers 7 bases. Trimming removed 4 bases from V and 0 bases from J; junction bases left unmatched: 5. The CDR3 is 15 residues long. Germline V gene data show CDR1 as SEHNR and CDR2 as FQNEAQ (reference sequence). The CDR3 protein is CASSYEGGLNTEAFF. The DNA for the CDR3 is TGTGCCAGCAGCTACGAAGGGGGCCTGAACACTGAAGCTTTCTTT.

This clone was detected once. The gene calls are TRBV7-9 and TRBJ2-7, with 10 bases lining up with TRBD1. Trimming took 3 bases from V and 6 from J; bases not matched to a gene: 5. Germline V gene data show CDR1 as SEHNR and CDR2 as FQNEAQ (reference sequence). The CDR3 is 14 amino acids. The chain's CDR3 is CASSFLRDRGEQYF. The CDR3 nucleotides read TGTGCCAGCAGCTTTCTTAGGGACAGGGGCGAGCAGTACTTC. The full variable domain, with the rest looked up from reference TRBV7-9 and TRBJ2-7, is DTGVSQNPRHKITKRGQNVTFRCDPISEHNRLYWYRQTLGQGPEFLTYFQNEAQLEKSRLLSDRFSAERPKGSFSTLEIQRTEQGDSAMYLCASSFLRDRGEQYFGPGTRLTVT.

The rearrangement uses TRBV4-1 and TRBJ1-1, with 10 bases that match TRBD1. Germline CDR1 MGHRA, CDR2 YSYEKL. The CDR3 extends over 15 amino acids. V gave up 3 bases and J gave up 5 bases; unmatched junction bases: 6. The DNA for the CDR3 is TGCGCCAGCAGCCAGATGACAGGGGGCTGGACTGAAGCTTTCTTT. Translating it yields CASSQMTGGWTEAFF.

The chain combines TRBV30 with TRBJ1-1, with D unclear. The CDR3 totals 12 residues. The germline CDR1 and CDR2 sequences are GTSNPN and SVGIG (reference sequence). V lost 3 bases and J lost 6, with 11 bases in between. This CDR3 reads CAWSGQAPEAFF. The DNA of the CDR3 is TGTGCCTGGAGCGGTCAGGCTCCTGAAGCTTTCTTT.

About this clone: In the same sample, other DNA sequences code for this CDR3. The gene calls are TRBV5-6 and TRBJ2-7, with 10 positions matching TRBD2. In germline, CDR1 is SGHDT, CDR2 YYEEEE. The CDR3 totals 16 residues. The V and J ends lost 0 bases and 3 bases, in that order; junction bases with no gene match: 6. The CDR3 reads CASSLGLAGDLYEQYF. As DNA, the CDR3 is TGTGCCAGCAGCTTGGGTCTAGCGGGGGACCTCTACGAGCAGTACTTC.